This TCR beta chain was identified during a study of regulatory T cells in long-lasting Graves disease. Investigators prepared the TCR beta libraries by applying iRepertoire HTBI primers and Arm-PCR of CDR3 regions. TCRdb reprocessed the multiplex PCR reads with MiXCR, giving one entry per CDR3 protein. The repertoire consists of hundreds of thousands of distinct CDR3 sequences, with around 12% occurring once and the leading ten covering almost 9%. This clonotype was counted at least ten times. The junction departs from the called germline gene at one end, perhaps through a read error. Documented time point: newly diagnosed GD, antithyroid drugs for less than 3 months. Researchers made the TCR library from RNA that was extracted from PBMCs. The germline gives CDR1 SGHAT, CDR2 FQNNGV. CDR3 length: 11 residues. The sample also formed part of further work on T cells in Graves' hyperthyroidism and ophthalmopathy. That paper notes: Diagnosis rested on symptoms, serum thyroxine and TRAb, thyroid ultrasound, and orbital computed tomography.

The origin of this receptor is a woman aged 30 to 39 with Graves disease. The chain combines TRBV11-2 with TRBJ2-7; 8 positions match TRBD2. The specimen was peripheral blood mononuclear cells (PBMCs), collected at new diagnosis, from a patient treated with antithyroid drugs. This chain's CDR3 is CASSQGTSLWF. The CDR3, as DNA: TGTGCCAGCAGCCAAGGGACTAGTCTGTGGTTC. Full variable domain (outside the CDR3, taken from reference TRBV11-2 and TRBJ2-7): EAGVAQSPRYKIIEKRQSVAFWCNPISGHATLYWYQQILGQGPKLLIQFQNNGVVDDSQLPKDRFSAERLKGVDSTLKIQPAKLEDSAVYLCASSQGTSLWFGPGTRLTVT.